One and the same sample provided the 31 T cell receptor beta chains below, sequenced in a study of cytomegalovirus exposure and HLA in healthy donors. Use of 60 Vbeta and 13 Jbeta primers characterized the PCR. TCRdb keeps only in-frame clones here, not all; method: immunoSEQ multiplex PCR. The repertoire holds about 110,000 clones, around 85% seen once, with 6.2% in the top ten. Material: PBMCs. All receptors come from a man younger than 45 in good health and CMV-seropositive.

The chain combines TRBV11-3 with TRBJ2-7, with D possibly matching TRBD2 (5 bases). V lost 1 base to trimming and J lost 2 bases, with 9 bases between them. CDR3 size: 14 residues. The germline CDR1 and CDR2 sequences are SGHNT and YENEEA. CDR3 protein: CASSLVAGTYEQYF. The DNA of the CDR3 is TGTGCCAGCAGCTTAGTGGCGGGCACCTACGAGCAGTACTTC.

The CDR3 DNA reads TGCGCCAGCAGCCAAGGACAGGGGAGAGGCTACGAGCAGTACTTC. Translating it yields CASSQGQGRGYEQYF. J is TRBJ2-7 and V is TRBV4-1; 8 nucleotides agree with TRBD1. V was clipped by 1 base and J by 3 bases; unmatched bases: 5. The germline gives CDR1 MGHRA, CDR2 YSYEKL. The CDR3 has 15 residues.

The chain recombines TRBV19 with TRBJ1-5; 8 positions match TRBD1. The CDR3 has 14 amino acids. Germline CDR1 reads LNHDA; CDR2 reads SQIVND (reference sequence). After removal of 3 bases from V and 16 bases from J, the junction contained 14 bases not matched to a gene. The CDR3 DNA reads TGTGCCAGTAGTATCGGGGGATCAGGGGGCAAGGAACATTTT. Translating it yields CASSIGGSGGKEHF.

This chain joins TRBV19 and TRBJ2-1; the match to TRBD2 covers 7 bases. The CDR3 runs 14 residues. CDR1 and CDR2 (germline): LNHDA, SQIVND (reference sequence). J gave up 3 bases and V 5 bases, and 4 bases lay outside the gene matches. As DNA, the CDR3 is TGTGCCAGTAGTCGCGGGGGAGACTACAATGAGCAGTTCTTC. This gives the protein CASSRGGDYNEQFF.

The gene calls are TRBV6-1 and TRBJ2-3; 10 positions agree with TRBD2. This CDR3 spans 16 amino acids. The ends lost 1 base at V and 3 bases at J; junction bases unmatched: 4. Germline loops: CDR1 MNHNS, CDR2 SASEGT. The CDR3 here is CASSEGPSGGTDTQYF. The CDR3 DNA is TGTGCCAGCAGTGAAGGCCCTAGCGGGGGAACAGATACGCAGTATTTT.

J is TRBJ2-5 and V is TRBV19; 7 nucleotides agree with TRBD1. Trimming cost V 4 bases and J 14 bases; bases outside gene matches: 7. Germline V gives CDR1 LNHDA, CDR2 SQIVND (reference sequence). The CDR3 is 11 amino acids. The CDR3 nucleotides are TGTGCCAGTAGTAGCCGGACAGGTGTTTACTTC. It is translated as CASSSRTGVYF.

The V call is TRBV4-1, the J call TRBJ2-3; TRBD1 aligns across 7 bases. This CDR3 contains 18 residues. V gave up 0 bases and J gave up 0 bases; unmatched junction bases: 9. The germline V gene encodes CDR1 MGHRA and CDR2 YSYEKL. Here the CDR3 reads CASSQEIGQATSTDTQYF. DNA of the CDR3: TGCGCCAGCAGCCAAGAGATAGGACAGGCCACTAGCACAGATACGCAGTATTTT.

This chain links TRBV6-1 with TRBJ1-5; D uncertain. The CDR3 loop spans 14 amino acids. V gave up 1 base and J gave up 4 bases, with 8 bases separating them. The germline gives CDR1 MNHNS, CDR2 SASEGT. CDR3 amino acids: CASSEEVGNQPQHF. In DNA, the CDR3 is TGTGCCAGCAGTGAAGAGGTCGGGAATCAGCCCCAGCATTTT.

This chain uses TRBV5-5 with TRBJ1-6; 9 bases line up with TRBD1. The CDR3 extends over 16 amino acids. Germline CDR1 and CDR2: SGHKS and YYEKEE (reference sequence). V gave up 5 bases and J gave up 6 bases; unmatched junction bases: 9. The CDR3 region has the DNA TGTGCCAGCAGAACCGCGGACAGGGGTGTTAATTCACCCCTCCACTTT. Its protein product is CASRTADRGVNSPLHF.

CDR3: CASSMGQIYGYTF. CDR3 bases: TGCGCCAGCAGCATGGGACAGATCTATGGCTACACCTTC. The chain employs TRBV5-1 and TRBJ1-2; the match to TRBD1 covers 7 bases. J lost 4 bases, V lost 4 bases, and 4 bases had no gene match. The CDR3 runs to 13 residues. Germline V lookup: CDR1 SGHRS, CDR2 YFSETQ.

The chain has TRBV2 and TRBJ2-5, with 11 bases lining up with TRBD2. Germline loops: CDR1 SNHLY, CDR2 FYNNEI. CDR3 length: 15 amino acids. V dropped 6 bases and J dropped 2; count of bases not matched to a gene: 5. The CDR3 bases are TGTGCCAGCAGACTAGCGGGGGTTGGGCAAGAGACCCAGTACTTC. Translated: CASRLAGVGQETQYF.

The V call is TRBV10-3, the J call TRBJ2-6; 7 positions agree with TRBD2. Germline V gene data show CDR1 as ENHRY and CDR2 as SYGVKD. The CDR3 is 16 amino acids. With 7 bases clipped from V and 0 bases from J, the junction kept 6 bases outside the gene matches. The CDR3 spells CAINSGGGSGANVLTF. In nucleotides, the CDR3 is TGTGCCATCAATTCGGGAGGAGGCTCTGGGGCCAACGTCCTGACTTTC.

The V gene is TRBV2, the J gene TRBJ2-7, with no clear D. Per germline, CDR1 SNHLY and CDR2 FYNNEI. Trimming took off 8 bases at V and 6 bases at J, with 20 bases between the two ends. This CDR3 spans 14 amino acids. CDR3 sequence (DNA): TGTGCCAGCGAAGATTCAATGTACTCCCTCGAGCAGTACTTC. Its protein is CASEDSMYSLEQYF.

This rearrangement joins TRBV19 to TRBJ1-1, with D tentatively TRBD1 (6 bases). Germline CDR1 is LNHDA and CDR2 is SQIVND (reference sequence). The CDR3 is 14 amino acids. V lost 7 bases and J lost 6, with 18 bases in between. This CDR3 is CASNFRGQQPEAFF. The CDR3 DNA follows: TGTGCCAGTAACTTCAGGGGCCAACAGCCTGAAGCTTTCTTT.

CDR3 in amino acids: CAVRQGSVPYEQYF. For the CDR3, the DNA is TGTGCCGTTCGACAGGGCTCCGTTCCCTACGAGCAGTACTTC. The V call is TRBV6-1, the J call TRBJ2-7; 7 bases map to TRBD1. CDR1 MNHNS and CDR2 SASEGT come from the germline V gene. The junction had 12 bases not matched to a gene; V was cut back by 11 bases and J by 2 bases. The CDR3 runs 14 residues.

This clone is a singleton in its sample. This chain links TRBV5-1 with TRBJ2-1, with 8 bases lining up with TRBD2. The CDR3 loop spans 16 amino acids. Trimming at V came to 4 bases and at J to 5 bases, leaving 11 bases not matched to a gene. Germline V lookup: CDR1 SGHRS, CDR2 YFSETQ. The CDR3 here is CASSASSGRGDNEQFF. Here the CDR3 DNA reads TGCGCCAGCAGCGCCTCCTCTGGGCGGGGGGACAATGAGCAGTTCTTC. The full variable domain, in which reference TRBV5-1 and TRBJ2-1 provide the parts outside the CDR3, is KAGVTQTPRYLIKTRGQQVTLSCSPISGHRSVSWYQQTPGQGLQFLFEYFSETQRNKGNFPGRFSGRQFSNSRSEMNVSTLELGDSALYLCASSASSGRGDNEQFFGPGTRLTVL.

The chain combines TRBV5-1 with TRBJ2-1; TRBD2 might be the D (6 bases). CDR3 length equals 14 residues. The germline V gene has CDR1 SGHRS and CDR2 YFSETQ. The V gene lost 4 bases and the J gene lost 5 bases, with 13 bases spanning the gap. CDR3 nucleotide sequence: TGCGCCAGCAGCCCCAGACTAGTAGACAATGAGCAGTTCTTC. Protein sequence: CASSPRLVDNEQFF.

V is TRBV7-8 and J is TRBJ2-2; D is unclear. The V end was cut by 1 base, the J end by 4 bases, with 13 bases between. Per germline, CDR1 SGHVS and CDR2 FQNEAQ. The CDR3 length is 16 residues. In nucleotides, the CDR3 is TGTGCCAGCAGCTTAGGAATCAGTAAATCCACCGGGGAGCTGTTTTTT. Its protein product is CASSLGISKSTGELFF.

V and J are TRBV4-1 and TRBJ1-2, with 7 bases matching TRBD1. V dropped 4 bases and J dropped 8; count of bases not matched to a gene: 10. The CDR3 extends over 14 amino acids. CDR1 is MGHRA, CDR2 YSYEKL, per germline. This CDR3 reads CASSPGARGLGYTF. The CDR3 nucleotides are TGCGCCAGCAGCCCCGGCGCCAGGGGGTTGGGCTACACCTTC.

This chain's CDR3 is CASSELAGDTQYF. DNA for the CDR3: TGTGCCAGCAGTGAACTAGCGGGGGATACGCAGTATTTT. The chain links TRBV2 to TRBJ2-3; 9 nucleotides align to TRBD2. The CDR3 consists of 13 residues. From germline, CDR1 is SNHLY and CDR2 FYNNEI. Trimming took 2 bases from V and 6 from J; bases not matched to a gene: 0.

The chain recombines TRBV6-4 with TRBJ1-2; D perhaps matches TRBD1 (6 bases). The CDR3 extends over 14 amino acids. In germline, CDR1 is MRHNA, CDR2 SNTAGT. Trimming left V 6 bases short and J 7 bases short, with 18 bases between. The CDR3 is CASRDTTGYGGYTF. CDR3 nucleotide sequence: TGTGCCAGCAGAGATACAACAGGGTACGGTGGCTACACCTTC.

The V gene is TRBV6-5, the J gene TRBJ2-2, with 10 positions matching TRBD2. The CDR3 extends over 15 amino acids. Trimming took 6 bases from V and 8 from J; bases not matched to a gene: 9. The germline V gene encodes CDR1 MNHEY and CDR2 SVGAGI. The CDR3 here is CASRRLLAGRGELFF. The CDR3 DNA reads TGTGCCAGCAGGCGTTTACTAGCGGGGAGGGGGGAGCTGTTTTTT.

This chain joins TRBV4-3 and TRBJ1-5; D unresolved. Germline lookup yields CDR1 LGHNA and CDR2 YSLEER. The V end was cut by 4 bases, the J end by 6 bases, with 13 bases between. CDR3 size: 14 residues. For the CDR3, the DNA is TGCGCCAGCAGCCCAACGGCCGAGGCTCAGCCCCAGCATTTT. Amino acids: CASSPTAEAQPQHF.

V is TRBV6-1 and J is TRBJ2-1, with 11 bases matching TRBD2. This CDR3 has 15 residues. The germline CDR1 and CDR2 sequences are MNHNS and SASEGT. The J segment lost 3 bases and the V segment lost 2 bases, leaving 0 bases of the junction unmatched. The CDR3 reads CASSELAGGYNEQFF. In nucleotides, the CDR3 is TGTGCCAGCAGTGAACTAGCGGGGGGCTACAATGAGCAGTTCTTC.

This chain joins TRBV5-8 and TRBJ2-7; D possibly corresponds to TRBD1 (5 bases). The CDR3 contains 12 residues. Trimming removed 2 bases from V and 6 bases from J, with 9 bases in between. Per the germline V gene, CDR1 is SGHTS and CDR2 is YDEGEE. The chain's CDR3 is CASSFTGLEQYF. The DNA of the CDR3 is TGTGCCAGCAGCTTTACAGGCCTCGAGCAGTACTTC.

In its sample, this clone was seen a few times. The rearrangement uses TRBV7-8 and TRBJ2-1; TRBD2 aligns across 10 bases. In germline, CDR1 is SGHVS, CDR2 FQNEAQ. The length of the CDR3 is 15 residues. With 5 bases clipped from V and 4 bases from J, the junction kept 5 bases outside the gene matches. The CDR3 is CASSHGLADYNEQFF. For the CDR3, the DNA is TGTGCCAGCAGCCATGGACTAGCGGATTACAATGAGCAGTTCTTC.

The chain employs TRBV9 and TRBJ1-3; D gene unclear. CDR1 is SGDLS and CDR2 is YYNGEE in the germline V gene. The CDR3 runs 13 residues. V was pared by 2 bases and J by 7 bases, with 10 bases between. The CDR3 sequence is CASSVTSDNTIYF. In DNA, the CDR3 is TGTGCCAGCAGCGTGACAAGTGACAACACCATATATTTT.

The chain joins TRBV19 to TRBJ1-1; 10 nucleotides agree with TRBD1. The V and J ends lost 5 bases and 4 bases, in that order; junction bases with no gene match: 4. CDR1 is LNHDA and CDR2 is SQIVND in the germline V gene (reference sequence). The CDR3 contains 14 residues. CDR3 in amino acids: CASSLRTGGTEAFF. CDR3 DNA: TGTGCCAGTAGTCTCCGGACAGGGGGCACTGAAGCTTTCTTT. Variable domain in full (rest from reference TRBV19 and TRBJ1-1): DGGITQSPKYLFRKEGQNVTLSCEQNLNHDAMYWYRQDPGQGLRLIYYSQIVNDFQKGDIAEGYSVSREKKESFPLTVTSAQKNPTAFYLCASSLRTGGTEAFFGQGTRLTVV.

The chain carries TRBV4-1 and TRBJ2-1, with TRBD2 matching 9 bases. V shed 1 base, J shed 7 bases, and the junction held 5 bases outside the gene matches. In germline, CDR1 is MGHRA, CDR2 YSYEKL. This CDR3 comprises 15 residues. The CDR3 nucleotides read TGCGCCAGCAGCCAAGGTCTAGCGGGGTTTAATGAGCAGTTCTTC. Translation gives CASSQGLAGFNEQFF.

This chain uses TRBV7-3 with TRBJ2-1; TRBD1 aligns across 7 bases. The CDR3 is 13 amino acids. Germline V lookup: CDR1 SGHTA, CDR2 FQGTGA. V was clipped by 5 bases and J by 10 bases; unmatched bases: 8. The CDR3 region is CASSPSTGREQFF. CDR3 nucleotide sequence: TGTGCCAGCAGCCCCTCGACAGGGCGGGAGCAGTTCTTC.

In DNA, the CDR3 is TGTGCCAGTAGTGGTCGGGGCAATCAGCCCCAGCATTTT. This translates into CASSGRGNQPQHF. The chain carries TRBV19 and TRBJ1-5; no reliable D call. The germline V and J ends were trimmed by 5 bases and 2 bases, with 7 bases remaining between them. CDR3 length: 13 residues. Germline CDR1 and CDR2: LNHDA and SQIVND (reference sequence).